Listed here is a single T cell receptor (beta chain). The target antigen is unknown. This record comes from a study of graft-versus-host responses after intestinal transplantation. Study results and limitations: Peak levels of circulating GvH clones tracked with early post-transplant HvG declines.

The protocol was immunoSEQ multiplex PCR, while the TCRdb copy is restricted to in-frame clones and leaves out a portion. The table lists 65,000 to 90,000 clones, around 93% of them singletons. Material: unstimulated CD8+ T cells sorted from spleen or lymph node cells, obtained before transplant. The clonotype originates from a human donor who was the organ donor for an intestinal transplant.

The CDR3 protein is CASSQQQGNLYEQYF. The CDR3 DNA reads as TGCGCCAGCAGCCAACAACAGGGGAACCTCTACGAGCAGTACTTC. The chain recombines TRBV4-1 with TRBJ2-7; 7 bases are shared with TRBD1. Germline V gene sequence: CDR1 MGHRA, CDR2 YSYEKL. The length of the CDR3 is 15 residues. Trimming at V came to 2 bases and at J to 3 bases, leaving 7 bases not matched to a gene.